The 20 T cell receptor beta chains below come from one sample, sequenced in a study of monozygotic twins with inflammatory bowel disease. Each CDR3 protein gets one entry in TCRdb, which reprocessed the 5' RACE reads and gives no DNA. In total, the table holds roughly 170,000 distinct CDR3 sequences. Sequencing was done on a sample of blood. The receptors come from a human donor with ulcerative colitis or Crohn's disease, or a healthy co-twin of an affected twin (not recorded which).

The chain combines TRBV20-1 with TRBJ2-7; there is no DNA to check the TCRdb D call of TRBD1. This CDR3 is 16 amino acids long. CDR1 and CDR2 (germline): DFQATT, SNEGSKA (reference sequence). The CDR3 loop reads CSARARDRGRFDEQYF.

The chain links TRBV20-1 to TRBJ2-7. Germline loops: CDR1 DFQATT, CDR2 SNEGSKA (reference sequence). The CDR3 extends over 12 amino acids. CDR3 loop: CSAWTASYEQYF.

Here the CDR3 reads CSVHREGGSYNEQFF. The genes are TRBV29-1 and TRBJ2-1; TCRdb indicates TRBD1, and absent DNA this call remains unverified. The CDR3 loop spans 15 amino acids. Germline-derived CDR1 and CDR2 are SQVTM and ANQGSEA.

The rearrangement uses TRBV7-3 and TRBJ2-1; there is no DNA to check the TCRdb D call of TRBD2. Germline CDR1 is SGHTA and CDR2 is FQGTGA. This CDR3 region has 14 residues. Here the CDR3 reads CVSSLAGGGDEQFF. The variable domain in full, completed from reference TRBV7-3 and TRBJ2-1, reads GAGVSQTPSNKVTEKGKYVELRCDPISGHTALYWYRQSLGQGPEFLIYFQGTGAADDSGLPNDRFFAVRPEGSVSTLKIQRTERGDSAVYLCVSSLAGGGDEQFFGPGTRLTVL.

This chain connects TRBV12-3 or TRBV12-4 to TRBJ2-7; TCRdb designates TRBD1, a call that cannot be tested without DNA. This CDR3 is 15 amino acids long. CDR3 region: CASSSTGTGAGEQYF.

The chain employs TRBV6-5 and TRBJ2-3. The CDR3 extends over 18 amino acids. The V gene's germline CDR1 is MNHEY and CDR2 SVGAGI. The CDR3 reads CASSYSIRSASSTDTQYF.

The chain links TRBV5-1 to TRBJ2-2; no DNA is available, so the TRBD1 call from TCRdb remains unchecked. Looked up from germline, CDR1 is SGHRS and CDR2 is YFSETQ. The CDR3 sequence is 14 residues long. This chain's CDR3 is CASSGTGYTGELFF.

This sequence joins TRBV29-1 and TRBJ1-5; checking the TCRdb D call of TRBD1 is not possible without DNA. This CDR3 is 14 amino acids long. CDR1 is SQVTM, CDR2 ANQGSEA, per germline. The CDR3 loop reads CSVEVRGPGEPQHF.

The chain combines TRBV5-4 with TRBJ1-1; the TCRdb D gene call, TRBD1, has no DNA to confirm it. CDR1 SGHNT and CDR2 YYREEE come from the germline V gene (reference sequence). CDR3 size: 17 residues. The CDR3: CASSKRQGEARNTEAFF.

The chain has TRBV2 and TRBJ1-5. Germline loops: CDR1 SNHLY, CDR2 FYNNEI. The length of the CDR3 is 14 residues. The CDR3 protein is CASKADYSNQPQHF.

The J gene is TRBJ1-2, the V gene TRBV6-1; TCRdb's D gene call, TRBD1, goes unchecked for lack of DNA. The CDR3 sequence is 16 residues long. Per the germline V gene, CDR1 is MNHNS and CDR2 is SASEGT. CDR3 region: CASRSRADRGSGGYTF.

The chain has TRBV28 and TRBJ2-2; as DNA is missing, the TRBD1 call by TCRdb cannot be tested. The CDR3 extends over 16 amino acids. Germline V lookup: CDR1 MDHEN, CDR2 SYDVKM. The chain's CDR3 is CASSLIGQGNTGELFF.

The chain recombines TRBV5-1 with TRBJ2-5. Germline assignment: CDR1 SGHRS and CDR2 YFSETQ. The CDR3 spans 15 residues. The CDR3 spells CASSLGVDVLETQYF.

The genes are TRBV6-1 and TRBJ2-2; the D gene TCRdb calls, TRBD1, cannot be checked with no DNA. There are 16 residues in the CDR3. Germline V gives CDR1 MNHNS, CDR2 SASEGT. The CDR3 sequence is CASSKQGQGGYRELFF.

This chain uses TRBV27 with TRBJ2-1; the TRBD1 assignment by TCRdb is unverifiable without DNA. The germline V gene encodes CDR1 MNHEY and CDR2 SMNVEV (reference sequence). The CDR3 has 15 amino acids. This CDR3 reads CASSPSPTSYNEQFF.

The CDR3 here is CASSLTSHYGYTF. V is TRBV5-4 and J is TRBJ1-2. This CDR3 is 13 amino acids long. Germline V gene data show CDR1 as SGHNT and CDR2 as YYREEE (reference sequence).

CDR3 in amino acids: CASSLLPLAGGTDTQYF. The chain employs TRBV5-1 and TRBJ2-3; TCRdb returns TRBD2, unconfirmable since there is no DNA. The CDR3 runs to 17 residues. Germline loops: CDR1 SGHRS, CDR2 YFSETQ.

The chain couples TRBV20-1 to TRBJ1-6. Looked up from germline, CDR1 is DFQATT and CDR2 is SNEGSKA (reference sequence). CDR3 size: 15 residues. This CDR3 reads CSARDGQRDNSPLHF.

CDR3: CASSESQGQPQHF. V is TRBV6-1 and J is TRBJ1-5; with no DNA, the TCRdb D assignment of TRBD1 cannot be verified. The CDR3 length is 13 residues. The germline CDR1 and CDR2 sequences are MNHNS and SASEGT.

V gene TRBV5-1 combines with J gene TRBJ2-2; TCRdb gives TRBD2 as the D gene, but with no DNA this cannot be confirmed. The length of the CDR3 is 11 residues. Germline V gene sequence: CDR1 SGHRS, CDR2 YFSETQ. The CDR3: CASRGRGELFF.